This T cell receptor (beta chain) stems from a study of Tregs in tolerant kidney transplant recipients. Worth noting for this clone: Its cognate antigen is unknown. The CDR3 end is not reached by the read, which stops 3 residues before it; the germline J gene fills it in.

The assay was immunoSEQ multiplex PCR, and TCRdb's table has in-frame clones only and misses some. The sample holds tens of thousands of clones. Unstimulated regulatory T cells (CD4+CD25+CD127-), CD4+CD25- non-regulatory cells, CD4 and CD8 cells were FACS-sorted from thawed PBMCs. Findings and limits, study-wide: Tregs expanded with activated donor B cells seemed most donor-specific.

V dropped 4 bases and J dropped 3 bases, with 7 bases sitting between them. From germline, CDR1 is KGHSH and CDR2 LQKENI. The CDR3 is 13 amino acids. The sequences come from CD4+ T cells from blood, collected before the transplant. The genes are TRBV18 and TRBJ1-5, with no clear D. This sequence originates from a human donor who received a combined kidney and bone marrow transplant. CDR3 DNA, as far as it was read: TGTGCCAGCTCACGGGCCGACAATCAGCCC. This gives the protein CASSRADNQP. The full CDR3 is CASSRADNQPQHF.